This T cell receptor (beta chain) came from a study of response to subunit inactivated influenza vaccine. The study, taken as a whole, reports: It was suggested by the authors that few new T cells are recruited by each seasonal influenza vaccination.

About this clonotype: The target antigen is unknown.

CDR1 is WSHSY and CDR2 is SAAADI in the germline V gene. Trimming took off 2 bases at V and 4 bases at J, with 18 bases between the two ends. There are 18 residues in the CDR3. TCRdb reprocessed the RT-PCR reads via MiXCR and lists one record per CDR3 protein. The sample consists of fewer than 250,000 distinct CDR3 sequences, approximately 14% of them appearing once. The receptor comes from a man aged 50-60 years who received an inactivated influenza vaccine. V is TRBV10-2 and J is TRBJ1-6; maybe TRBD1 (6 bases). Sequencing was performed on CD8+ T cells sorted from PBMCs, taken less than 6 days after vaccination. The CDR3 loop reads CASSEAQNRARYNSPLHF. CDR3 nucleotide sequence: TGCGCCAGCAGTGAGGCACAAAACAGGGCCCGTTATAATTCACCCCTCCACTTT.